This T cell receptor beta chain was observed in a study of regulatory T cells in long-lasting Graves disease (dated by TCRdb to the early 2020s). Study-wide context: Antithyroid drugs had been taken for less than 3 months by newly diagnosed Graves' disease patients. Patients with persistent Graves' disease were compared with patients with newly diagnosed Graves' disease using TCR sequencing and RNA sequencing of peripheral blood. The study took place in China and was registered as a clinical trial. A total of around 35 samples were covered by TCR sequencing, comprising around 13 persistent and 20 newly diagnosed Graves' disease patients.

Details on this clonotype: Which antigen it targets is not known. Within one base of it there is no much larger clone, and no base qualities were kept.

The time point label, as the study defines it: newly diagnosed GD, antithyroid drugs for less than 3 months. For both TCR sequencing and RNA sequencing, RNA was extracted from PBMCs using TRIzol. The diagnosis of Graves' disease was made according to American Thyroid Association guidelines. Patients for the study were recruited at an endocrinology department in Xi'an, China. Each patient gave 8.5 to 9.5 milliliters of peripheral blood, collected in an EDTA anticoagulant tube. PBMCs were isolated by Ficoll Paque Plus density gradient separation without further T cell sorting. An Agilent 2100 Bioanalyzer and agarose gel were used to assess RNA quality, and a NanoDrop 2000 was used to measure RNA concentration. The investigation overall reported the following: Compared with newly diagnosed patients, patients with persistent Graves' disease had lower TCR Shannon entropy and fewer highly expanded clones, which suggests clonal expansion. Sequencing and analysis were limited to the TCR beta chain. The small sample size was acknowledged by the authors as a limitation that may reduce accuracy. Only peripheral blood was studied, because thyroid tissue, the primary lesion, was inaccessible. Patients with persistent disease shared more public clonotypes (around 2,500) than newly diagnosed patients did (966).

Library preparation employed multiplex PCR. Instrument on record: Illumina HiSeq 4000. To build TCR beta libraries, CDR3 regions were amplified by Arm-PCR using iRepertoire HTBI primers. Before sequencing, the PCR products underwent gel purification. The paper's data handling went like this. Across samples, around 58 TRBV and 12 to 15 TRBJ segments were identified and used for gene usage analysis of CDR3 amino acid clonotypes. COPE and FqMerger were used to merge filtered high-quality paired reads into contigs. Contigs were aligned with BLAST to IMGT TRBV, TRBD and TRBJ reference genes, and CDR3 was defined per IMGT. Highly expanded clones were defined as clonotypes with a frequency above 0.1%. Shannon entropy served as the measure of repertoire diversity, while the Gini coefficient captured V-J evenness. Public clonotypes were defined as clonotypes shared by more than one individual. In TCRdb, the public reads were trimmed at Q25 with fastp and aligned with MiXCR, with productive beta chains retained. Rows matching on CDR3 protein sequence are summarized as one entry with the most common DNA and genes. TCRdb's processing, not the study's, gives the V and J calls here. Here the sample has about 450,000 distinct CDR3 sequences; about 17% occur a single time. About 10% of the sample rests with the top ten.

The same data also went into a second study, on T cells in Graves' hyperthyroidism and ophthalmopathy. As the second publication notes: Stable Graves' hyperthyroidism was defined as no progression to ophthalmopathy during 18 months of follow-up. Hyperthyroidism patients were newly diagnosed, had a disease duration of under 2 months, and were aged 18 to 65 years. The study excluded patients with uncontrolled infections, other autoimmune diseases, pregnancy or lactation. Clinical symptoms, serum thyroxine and TRAb, thyroid ultrasound, and orbital computed tomography formed the basis for the diagnoses. The TCR CDR3 was subjected to a first round of RT-PCR using the HTBI primer set and the Qiagen OneStep RT-PCR kit. Most expanded thyroid clonotypes (frequency above 0.001) were also detected in blood, a finding suggesting that blood repertoires may reflect thyroid immune responses. A model built on a 13 V-J signature distinguished ophthalmopathy from stable hyperthyroidism, reaching about 88% sensitivity and around 82% specificity in cross-validation and 80%/75% in testing. In validation, the model predicted progression to ophthalmopathy a median of about 5.9 months before onset, with over 55% sensitivity and more than 72% specificity. TCR V-J signatures able to tell the groups apart were searched for in a discovery cohort of 90 to 100 patients, of whom fewer than 45 had Graves' ophthalmopathy and roughly 58 had stable Graves' hyperthyroidism. Prospective prediction of ophthalmopathy was tested in an independent validation cohort of 18 to 20 hyperthyroidism patients and 17 patients who later progressed to ophthalmopathy. The 100 discovery patients were randomly split 7:3 into training and test sets. In addition, the study compared T-cell repertoires in thyroid tissue and in blood from six Graves' hyperthyroidism patients. After blood sampling, hyperthyroidism patients were treated with methimazole at a starting dose of 30 mg daily, and ophthalmopathy patients were treated with high-dose intravenous methylprednisolone. The libraries were constructed in a second round of multiplex PCR and then size-selected and purified. Libraries were sequenced paired-end with 100 bp reads on an Illumina HiSeq2000. SOAPnuke was used to process the raw data, throwing out any read that contained adapters or uncalled bases, had a mean Phred below 15, or lacked an exact constant-primer or identifier match. COPE v1.2.5 was used to merge high-quality paired reads, and clonotypes were defined as unique nucleotide sequences. MiTCR v1.1 was used to align the clonotypes against IMGT TRBV, TRBD and TRBJ reference segments. The analysis included only V-J combinations with a frequency above 0.0001, which together covered approximately 99% of the repertoires. The TCS score was defined as F50 (clonal expansion) divided by E x V (chaos), with BLOSUM62-based TCRdist calculated between CDR3 peptides within each V-J. Welch's t-statistics and random forest reduced some 510 V-J features to roughly 13, which were used in a naive Bayes classifier (R e1071). Sample size was not statistically predetermined, and blinding of investigators to group allocation was not performed. TCR Vbeta CDR3 sequencing of 135 peripheral blood samples (about 45 ophthalmopathy, about 75 hyperthyroidism and some 17 progressor patients) is reported in the paper.

The source material was peripheral blood mononuclear cells (PBMCs), sampled at new diagnosis, from a patient treated with antithyroid drugs. This TCR was sampled from a woman in her thirties with Graves disease. Donor details come from another sample of the same person, matched by shared clones.

The CDR3 in this case is CASSGGGAVYEQYF. The DNA is TGTGCCAGCAGCGGGGGCGGGGCCGTCTACGAGCAGTACTTC. Here the chain combines TRBV2 and TRBJ2-7; the D call is possibly TRBD1 or TRBD2, each sharing 6 bases. The CDR3 goes from the cysteine to the phenylalanine over 14 residues. Only the CDR3 portion is preserved as DNA: 42 bases, with reading frame beginning at the first base. Via the germline V gene, CDR1 is SNHLY and CDR2 FYNNEI. Trimming at the junction amounts to 6 bases on V and 3 bases on J, and the germline ends lie 15 bases apart.